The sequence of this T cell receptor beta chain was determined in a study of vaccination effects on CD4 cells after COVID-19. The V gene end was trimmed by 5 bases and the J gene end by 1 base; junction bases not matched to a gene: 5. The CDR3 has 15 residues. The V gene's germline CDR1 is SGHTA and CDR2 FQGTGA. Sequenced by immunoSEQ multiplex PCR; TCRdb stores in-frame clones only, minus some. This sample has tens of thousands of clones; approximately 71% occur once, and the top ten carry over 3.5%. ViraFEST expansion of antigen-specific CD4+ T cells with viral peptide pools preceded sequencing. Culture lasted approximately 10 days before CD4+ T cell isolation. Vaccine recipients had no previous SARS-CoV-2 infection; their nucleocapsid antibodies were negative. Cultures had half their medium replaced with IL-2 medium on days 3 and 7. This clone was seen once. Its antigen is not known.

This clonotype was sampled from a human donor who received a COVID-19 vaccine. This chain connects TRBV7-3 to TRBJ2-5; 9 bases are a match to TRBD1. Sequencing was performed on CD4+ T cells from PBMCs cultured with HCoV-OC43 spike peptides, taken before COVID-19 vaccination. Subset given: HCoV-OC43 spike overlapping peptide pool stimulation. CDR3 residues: CASSAGQGVQETQYF. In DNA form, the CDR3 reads TGTGCCAGCAGCGCGGGACAGGGAGTCCAAGAGACCCAGTACTTC. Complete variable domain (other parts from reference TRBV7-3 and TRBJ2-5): GAGVSQTPSNKVTEKGKYVELRCDPISGHTALYWYRQSLGQGPEFLIYFQGTGAADDSGLPNDRFFAVRPEGSVSTLKIQRTERGDSAVYLCASSAGQGVQETQYFGPGTRLLVL.